This T cell receptor beta chain was sequenced during a study of Tregs in tolerant kidney transplant recipients. This CDR3 contains 19 residues. CDR1 is SGHVS and CDR2 is FQNEAQ in the germline V gene. The J segment lost 1 base and the V segment lost 2 bases, leaving 16 bases of the junction unmatched. TCRdb's copy holds only in-frame clones and misses some; the assay was immunoSEQ multiplex PCR. The sample carries about 83,000 clones, approximately 98% recorded once. V gene TRBV7-8 combines with J gene TRBJ2-7, with 8 nucleotides matching TRBD2. The sample was CD4+ T cells from blood, taken before the transplant. This clonotype originated in a human donor who received a combined kidney and bone marrow transplant. In DNA, the CDR3 is TGTGCCAGCAGCTTATTAGTCGGGACTAGTCCCCGCACATCCTACGAGCAGTACTTC. It specifies CASSLLVGTSPRTSYEQYF.